These 7 T cell receptor beta chains originate from one sample sequenced in a study of early T cells in non-severe SARS-CoV-2 infection. TCRdb analysed the 5' RACE reads with MiXCR anew, one entry per CDR3 protein. The sample has about 42,000 distinct CDR3 sequences, 6% to 7.5% seen once. Sequencing used whole blood. The receptor set was obtained from an adult who was a healthcare worker with PCR-confirmed SARS-CoV-2 infection or an uninfected control (not recorded which).

This clonotype was counted many times. This sequence joins TRBV2 and TRBJ1-5, with D maybe TRBD1 (5 bases). This CDR3 contains 13 residues. Germline values: CDR1 SNHLY, CDR2 FYNNEI. V was shortened by 1 base and J by 5 bases, with 6 bases between the two germline ends. The DNA of the CDR3 is TGTGCCAGCAGTGAAGGACAGTATCAGCCCCAGCATTTT. Its translation is CASSEGQYQPQHF.

This clonotype was detected only a few times. The chain employs TRBV4-1 and TRBJ2-3; tentative D call: TRBD2 (5 bases). Per germline, CDR1 MGHRA and CDR2 YSYEKL. Trimming left V 4 bases short and J 3 bases short, with 11 bases between. The CDR3 spans 14 residues. The DNA for the CDR3 is TGCGCCAGCAGCCGTACCCCGGGGACAGATACGCAGTATTTT. The encoded protein is CASSRTPGTDTQYF.

The gene calls are TRBV6-5 and TRBJ2-7; 11 positions match TRBD1. Germline V CDR1 and CDR2: MNHEY, SVGAGI. J lost 5 bases, V lost 3 bases, and 9 bases had no gene match. The CDR3 extends over 16 amino acids. Written as DNA, the CDR3 is TGTGCCAGCAGTTATCTGCCGGGACAGGGGGGCCACGAGCAGTACTTC. Residues: CASSYLPGQGGHEQYF.

V usage is TRBV6-6 and J usage is TRBJ2-7; TRBD1 is a possible D gene (6 bases). Germline CDR1 MNHNY, CDR2 SVGAGI (reference sequence). CDR3 length: 12 residues. V was shortened by 6 bases and J by 7 bases, with 13 bases between the two germline ends. CDR3 amino acids: CASSKTQGEQYF. In DNA, the CDR3 is TGTGCCAGCAGCAAGACTCAGGGGGAGCAGTACTTC.

This clonotype showed up many times. The chain combines TRBV11-2 with TRBJ2-7; D remains ambiguous. Germline assignment: CDR1 SGHAT and CDR2 FQNNGV. The CDR3 totals 10 residues. V gave up 5 bases and J gave up 3 bases, with 2 bases separating them. CDR3 protein: CASSNYEQYF. CDR3 bases: TGTGCCAGCAGCAACTACGAGCAGTACTTC.

This clonotype has ten or more counts. The chain links TRBV15 to TRBJ2-3; 8 bases are a match to TRBD2. In germline, CDR1 is LNHNV, CDR2 YYDKDF (reference sequence). This CDR3 contains 16 residues. Germline trimming cut 0 bases from V and 5 bases from J; bases unmatched to any gene: 7. DNA for the CDR3: TGTGCCACCAGCAGAGATCCAGCGGGGGTTAGAGATACGCAGTATTTT. This gives the protein CATSRDPAGVRDTQYF.

CDR3: CAISESRGSTDTQYF. In nucleotides, the CDR3 is TGTGCCATCAGTGAGTCGAGGGGTAGCACAGATACGCAGTATTTT. The chain joins TRBV10-3 to TRBJ2-3, with D perhaps TRBD1 or TRBD2 (5 bases each). The CDR3 is made up of 15 amino acids. V lost 0 bases, J lost 0 bases, and 7 bases lay in between. CDR1 ENHRY and CDR2 SYGVKD come from the germline V gene.